This TCR beta chain was sequenced during a study of T cell repertoires in cytomegalovirus infection. TCRdb passed the reads through MiXCR, listing each CDR3 protein once. The data contain 200,000 or so distinct CDR3 sequences, under 25% of them singletons. The CDR3 contains 15 residues. Germline V gene sequence: CDR1 SGHVS, CDR2 FQNEAQ. V lost 4 bases to trimming and J lost 5 bases, with 16 bases between them. The sample holds many counts of this clonotype. The sequence derives from a human donor in good health (CMV status not recorded). Some clones in this sample may be carry-over from other donors' samples. The chain recombines TRBV7-8 with TRBJ2-3; D possibly uses TRBD1 or TRBD2 (5 bases each). The sequenced sample was PBMCs. As DNA, the CDR3 is TGTGCCAGCAGCTATGTAGGGACCCCTGGAGATACGCAGTATTTT. This sequence encodes CASSYVGTPGDTQYF. Full variable domain (rest looked up from reference TRBV7-8 and TRBJ2-3): GAGVSQSPRYKVAKRGQDVALRCDPISGHVSLFWYQQALGQGPEFLTYFQNEAQLDKSGLPSDRFFAERPEGSVSTLKIQRTQQEDSAVYLCASSYVGTPGDTQYFGPGTRLTVL.